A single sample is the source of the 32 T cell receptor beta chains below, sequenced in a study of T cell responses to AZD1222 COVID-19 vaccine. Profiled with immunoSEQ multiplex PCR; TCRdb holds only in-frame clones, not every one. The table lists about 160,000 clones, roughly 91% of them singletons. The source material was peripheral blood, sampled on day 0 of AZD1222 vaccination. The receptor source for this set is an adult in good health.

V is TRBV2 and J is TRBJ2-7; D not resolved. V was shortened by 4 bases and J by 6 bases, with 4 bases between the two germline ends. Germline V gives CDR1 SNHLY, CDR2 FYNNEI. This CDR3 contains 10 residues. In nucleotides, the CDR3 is TGTGCCAGCAGTGGGGGCGAGCAGTACTTC. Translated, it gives CASSGGEQYF. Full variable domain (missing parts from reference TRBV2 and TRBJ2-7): EPEVTQTPSHQVTQMGQEVILRCVPISNHLYFYWYRQILGQKVEFLVSFYNNEISEKSEIFDDQFSVERPDGSNFTLKIRSTKLEDSAMYFCASSGGEQYFGPGTRLTVT.

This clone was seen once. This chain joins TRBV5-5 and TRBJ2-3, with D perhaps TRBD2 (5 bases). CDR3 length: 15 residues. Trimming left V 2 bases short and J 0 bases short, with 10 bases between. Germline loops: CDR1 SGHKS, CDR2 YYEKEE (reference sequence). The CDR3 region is CASSFRGSSTDTQYF. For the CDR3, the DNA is TGTGCCAGCAGCTTCCGGGGATCTAGCACAGATACGCAGTATTTT.

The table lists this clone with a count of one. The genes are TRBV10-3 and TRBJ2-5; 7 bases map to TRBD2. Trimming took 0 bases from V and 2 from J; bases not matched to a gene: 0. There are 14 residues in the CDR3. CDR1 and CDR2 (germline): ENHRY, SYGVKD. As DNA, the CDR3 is TGTGCCATCAGTGAGTCCGGGGGGCAAGAGACCCAGTACTTC. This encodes CAISESGGQETQYF.

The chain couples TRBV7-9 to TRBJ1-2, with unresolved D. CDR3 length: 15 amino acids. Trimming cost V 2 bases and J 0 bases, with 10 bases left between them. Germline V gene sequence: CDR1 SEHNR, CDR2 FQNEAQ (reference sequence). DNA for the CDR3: TGTGCCAGCAGCTTACCAACTCTAACTAACTATGGCTACACCTTC. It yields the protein CASSLPTLTNYGYTF.

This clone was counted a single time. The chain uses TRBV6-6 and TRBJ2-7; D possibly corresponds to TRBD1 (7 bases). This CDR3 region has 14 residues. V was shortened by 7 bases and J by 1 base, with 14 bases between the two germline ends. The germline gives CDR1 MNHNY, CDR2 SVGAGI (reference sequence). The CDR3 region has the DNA TGTGCCAGCACCCAGGGGGGCGTATCCTACGAGCAGTACTTC. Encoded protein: CASTQGGVSYEQYF.

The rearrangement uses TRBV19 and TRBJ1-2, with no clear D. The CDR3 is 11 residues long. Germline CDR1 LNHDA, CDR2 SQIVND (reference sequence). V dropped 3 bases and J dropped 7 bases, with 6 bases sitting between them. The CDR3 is CASSIGVGYTF. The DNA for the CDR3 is TGTGCCAGTAGTATTGGGGTTGGCTACACCTTC.

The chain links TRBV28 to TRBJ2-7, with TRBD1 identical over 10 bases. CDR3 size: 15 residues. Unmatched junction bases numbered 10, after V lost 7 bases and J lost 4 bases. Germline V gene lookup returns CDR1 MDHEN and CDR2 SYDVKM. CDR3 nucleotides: TGTGCCAGCACCCTAGGGACAGGGGTGTGGTACGAGCAGTACTTC. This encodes CASTLGTGVWYEQYF. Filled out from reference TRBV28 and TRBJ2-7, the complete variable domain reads DVKVTQSSRYLVKRTGEKVFLECVQDMDHENMFWYRQDPGLGLRLIYFSYDVKMKEKGDIPEGYSVSREKKERFSLILESASTNQTSMYLCASTLGTGVWYEQYFGPGTRLTVT.

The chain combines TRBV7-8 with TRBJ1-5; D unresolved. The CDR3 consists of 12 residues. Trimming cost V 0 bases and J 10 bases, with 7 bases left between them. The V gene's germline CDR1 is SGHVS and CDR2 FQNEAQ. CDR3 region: CASSLAISPQHF. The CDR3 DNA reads TGTGCCAGCAGCTTAGCGATCAGTCCCCAGCATTTT. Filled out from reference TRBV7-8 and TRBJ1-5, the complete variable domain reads GAGVSQSPRYKVAKRGQDVALRCDPISGHVSLFWYQQALGQGPEFLTYFQNEAQLDKSGLPSDRFFAERPEGSVSTLKIQRTQQEDSAVYLCASSLAISPQHFGDGTRLSIL.

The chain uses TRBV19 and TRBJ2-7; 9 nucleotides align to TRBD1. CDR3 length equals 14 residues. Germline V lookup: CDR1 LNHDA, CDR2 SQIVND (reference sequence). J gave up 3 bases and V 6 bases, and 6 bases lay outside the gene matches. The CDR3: CASRLQGASYEQYF. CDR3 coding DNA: TGTGCCAGTAGGCTACAGGGGGCAAGCTACGAGCAGTACTTC.

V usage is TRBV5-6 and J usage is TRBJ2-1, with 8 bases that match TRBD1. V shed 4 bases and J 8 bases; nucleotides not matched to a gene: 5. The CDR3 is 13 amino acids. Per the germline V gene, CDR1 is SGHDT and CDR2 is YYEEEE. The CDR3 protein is CASSPGTGHEQFF. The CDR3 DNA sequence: TGTGCCAGCAGCCCCGGGACAGGACATGAGCAGTTCTTC.

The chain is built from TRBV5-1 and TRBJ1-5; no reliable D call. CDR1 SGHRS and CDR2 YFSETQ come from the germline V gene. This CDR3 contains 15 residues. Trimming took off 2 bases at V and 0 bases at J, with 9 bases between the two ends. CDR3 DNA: TGCGCCAGCAGCTTCGTCCCGGGTAGCAATCAGCCCCAGCATTTT. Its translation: CASSFVPGSNQPQHF.

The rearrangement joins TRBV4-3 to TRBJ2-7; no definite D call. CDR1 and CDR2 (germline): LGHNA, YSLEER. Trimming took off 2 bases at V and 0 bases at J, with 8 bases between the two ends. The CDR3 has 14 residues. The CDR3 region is CASSQRLSSYEQYF. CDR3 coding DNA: TGCGCCAGCAGCCAACGTCTTAGCTCCTACGAGCAGTACTTC.

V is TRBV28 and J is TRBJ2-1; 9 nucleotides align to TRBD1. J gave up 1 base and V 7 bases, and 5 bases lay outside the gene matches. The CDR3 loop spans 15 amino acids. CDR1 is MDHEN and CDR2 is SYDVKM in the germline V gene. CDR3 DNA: TGTGCCAGCAACTTGGGACAGGGATCCTACAATGAGCAGTTCTTC. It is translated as CASNLGQGSYNEQFF.

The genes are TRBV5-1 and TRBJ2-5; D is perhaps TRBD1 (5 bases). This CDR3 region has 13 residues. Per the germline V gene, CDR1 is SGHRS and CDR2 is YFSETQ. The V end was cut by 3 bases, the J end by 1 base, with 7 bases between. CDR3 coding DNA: TGCGCCAGCAGCTGGCAGGGCCAAGAGACCCAGTACTTC. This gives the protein CASSWQGQETQYF. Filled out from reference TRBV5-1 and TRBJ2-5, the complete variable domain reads KAGVTQTPRYLIKTRGQQVTLSCSPISGHRSVSWYQQTPGQGLQFLFEYFSETQRNKGNFPGRFSGRQFSNSRSEMNVSTLELGDSALYLCASSWQGQETQYFGPGTRLLVL.

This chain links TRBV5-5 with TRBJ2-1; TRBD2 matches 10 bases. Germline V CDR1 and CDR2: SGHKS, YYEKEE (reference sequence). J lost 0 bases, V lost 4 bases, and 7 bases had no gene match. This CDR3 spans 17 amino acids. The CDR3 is CASSRTSGEVSYNEQFF. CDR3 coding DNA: TGTGCCAGCAGCAGAACTAGCGGGGAGGTCTCCTACAATGAGCAGTTCTTC.

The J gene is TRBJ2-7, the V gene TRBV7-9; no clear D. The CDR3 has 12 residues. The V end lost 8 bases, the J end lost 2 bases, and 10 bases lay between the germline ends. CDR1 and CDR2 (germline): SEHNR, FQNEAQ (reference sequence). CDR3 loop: CASWQIPYEQYF. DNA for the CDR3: TGTGCCAGCTGGCAGATCCCCTACGAGCAGTACTTC. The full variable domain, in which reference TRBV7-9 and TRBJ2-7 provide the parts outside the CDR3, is DTGVSQNPRHKITKRGQNVTFRCDPISEHNRLYWYRQTLGQGPEFLTYFQNEAQLEKSRLLSDRFSAERPKGSFSTLEIQRTEQGDSAMYLCASWQIPYEQYFGPGTRLTVT.

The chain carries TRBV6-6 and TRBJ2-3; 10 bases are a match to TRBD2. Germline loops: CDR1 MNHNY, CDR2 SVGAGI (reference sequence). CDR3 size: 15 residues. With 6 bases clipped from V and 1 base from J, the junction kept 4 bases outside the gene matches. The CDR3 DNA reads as TGTGCCAGCAGCTCTAGCGGGGGAGGCACAGATACGCAGTATTTT. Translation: CASSSSGGGTDTQYF.

CDR3 in amino acids: CASSERGSTNEKLFF. Written as DNA, the CDR3 is TGTGCCAGCAGCGAGAGGGGGTCTACTAATGAAAAACTGTTTTTT. The chain combines TRBV9 with TRBJ1-4, with D perhaps matching TRBD1 (6 bases). The CDR3 is made up of 15 amino acids. Germline V lookup: CDR1 SGDLS, CDR2 YYNGEE. The V gene lost 3 bases and the J gene lost 2 bases, with 11 bases spanning the gap.

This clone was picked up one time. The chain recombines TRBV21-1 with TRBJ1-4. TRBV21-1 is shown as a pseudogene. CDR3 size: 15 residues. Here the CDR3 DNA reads TGTGCCAGCAGCAAAGGGACGGCAACTAATGAAAAACTGTTTTTT. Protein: CASSKGTATNEKLFF.

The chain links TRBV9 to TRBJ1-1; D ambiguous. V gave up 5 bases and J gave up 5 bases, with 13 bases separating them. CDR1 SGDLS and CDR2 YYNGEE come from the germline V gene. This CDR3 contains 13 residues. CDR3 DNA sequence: TGTGCCAGCAGGTCAGCGGATGGGACTGAAGCTTTCTTT. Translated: CASRSADGTEAFF.

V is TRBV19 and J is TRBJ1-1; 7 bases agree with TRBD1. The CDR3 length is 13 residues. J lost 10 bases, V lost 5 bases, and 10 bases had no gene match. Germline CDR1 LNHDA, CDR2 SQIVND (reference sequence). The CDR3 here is CASSEGTGVPAFF. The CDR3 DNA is TGTGCCAGTAGTGAAGGAACAGGGGTTCCAGCTTTCTTT.

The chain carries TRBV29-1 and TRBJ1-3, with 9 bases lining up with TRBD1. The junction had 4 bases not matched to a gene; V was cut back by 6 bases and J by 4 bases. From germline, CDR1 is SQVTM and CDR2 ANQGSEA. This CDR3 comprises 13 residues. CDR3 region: CSVAGQGGNTIYF. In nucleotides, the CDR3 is TGCAGCGTAGCGGGACAGGGCGGAAACACCATATATTTT.

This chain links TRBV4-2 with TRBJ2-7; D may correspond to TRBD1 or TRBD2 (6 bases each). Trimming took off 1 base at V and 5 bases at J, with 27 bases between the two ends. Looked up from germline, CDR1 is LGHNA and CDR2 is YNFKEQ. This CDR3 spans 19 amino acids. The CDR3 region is CASSQVGFKGGSKGNEQYF. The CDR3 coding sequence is TGTGCCAGCAGCCAAGTTGGTTTTAAGGGGGGCTCCAAGGGGAACGAGCAGTACTTC.

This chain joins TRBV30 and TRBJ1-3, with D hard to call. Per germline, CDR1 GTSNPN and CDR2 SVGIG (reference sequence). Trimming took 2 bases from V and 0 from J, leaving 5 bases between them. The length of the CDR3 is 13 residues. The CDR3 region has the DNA TGTGCCTGGAGTAGTCTCTCTGGAAACACCATATATTTT. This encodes CAWSSLSGNTIYF.

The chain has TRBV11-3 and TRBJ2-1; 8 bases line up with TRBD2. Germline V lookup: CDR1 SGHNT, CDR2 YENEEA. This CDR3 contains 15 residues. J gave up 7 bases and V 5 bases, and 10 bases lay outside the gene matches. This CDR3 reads CASSPGVLAVNEQFF. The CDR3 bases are TGTGCCAGCAGCCCGGGGGTACTAGCGGTTAATGAGCAGTTCTTC.

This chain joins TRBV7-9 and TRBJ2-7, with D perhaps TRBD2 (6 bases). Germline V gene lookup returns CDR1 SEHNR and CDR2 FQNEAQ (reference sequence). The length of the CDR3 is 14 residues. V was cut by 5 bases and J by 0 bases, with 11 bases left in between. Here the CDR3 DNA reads TGTGCCAGCAGCCCGGGGGACTTCTCCTACGAGCAGTACTTC. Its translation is CASSPGDFSYEQYF.

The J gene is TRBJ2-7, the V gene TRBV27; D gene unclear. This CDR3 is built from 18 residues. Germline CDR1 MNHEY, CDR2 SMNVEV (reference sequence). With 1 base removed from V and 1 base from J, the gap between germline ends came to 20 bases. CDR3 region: CASSLYQLTTGNSYEQYF. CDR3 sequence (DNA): TGTGCCAGCAGTTTATATCAGTTGACAACGGGTAATTCCTACGAGCAGTACTTC.

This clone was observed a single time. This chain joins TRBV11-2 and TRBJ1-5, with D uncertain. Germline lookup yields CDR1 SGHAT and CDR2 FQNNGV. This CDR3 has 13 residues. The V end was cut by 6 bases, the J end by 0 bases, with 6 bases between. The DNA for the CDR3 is TGTGCCAGCAGTTCGGGTAGCAATCAGCCCCAGCATTTT. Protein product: CASSSGSNQPQHF.

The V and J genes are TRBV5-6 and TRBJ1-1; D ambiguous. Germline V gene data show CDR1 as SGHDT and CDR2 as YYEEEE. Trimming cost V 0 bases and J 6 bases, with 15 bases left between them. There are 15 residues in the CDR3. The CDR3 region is CASSLEGPALAEAFF. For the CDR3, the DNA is TGTGCCAGCAGCTTGGAGGGCCCGGCTTTAGCTGAAGCTTTCTTT.

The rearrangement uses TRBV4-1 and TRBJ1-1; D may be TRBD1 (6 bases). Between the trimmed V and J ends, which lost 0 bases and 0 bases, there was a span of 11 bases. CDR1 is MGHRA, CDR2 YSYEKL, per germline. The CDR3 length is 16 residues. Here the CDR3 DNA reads TGCGCCAGCAGCCAAGAAGGGGGGGGACTGAACACTGAAGCTTTCTTT. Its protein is CASSQEGGGLNTEAFF.

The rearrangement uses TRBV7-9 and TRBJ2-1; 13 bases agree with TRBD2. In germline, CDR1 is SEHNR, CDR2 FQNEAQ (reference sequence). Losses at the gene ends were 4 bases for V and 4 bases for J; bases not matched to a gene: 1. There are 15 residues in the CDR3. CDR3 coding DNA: TGTGCCAGCAGCTCGGGACTAGCGGGATACAATGAGCAGTTCTTC. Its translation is CASSSGLAGYNEQFF.

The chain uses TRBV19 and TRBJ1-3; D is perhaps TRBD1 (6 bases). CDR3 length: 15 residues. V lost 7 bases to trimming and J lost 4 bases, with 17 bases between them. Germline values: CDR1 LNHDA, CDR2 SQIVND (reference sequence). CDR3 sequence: CASTPVGAQGNTIYF. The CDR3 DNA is TGTGCCAGTACCCCGGTGGGGGCGCAAGGAAACACCATATATTTT.